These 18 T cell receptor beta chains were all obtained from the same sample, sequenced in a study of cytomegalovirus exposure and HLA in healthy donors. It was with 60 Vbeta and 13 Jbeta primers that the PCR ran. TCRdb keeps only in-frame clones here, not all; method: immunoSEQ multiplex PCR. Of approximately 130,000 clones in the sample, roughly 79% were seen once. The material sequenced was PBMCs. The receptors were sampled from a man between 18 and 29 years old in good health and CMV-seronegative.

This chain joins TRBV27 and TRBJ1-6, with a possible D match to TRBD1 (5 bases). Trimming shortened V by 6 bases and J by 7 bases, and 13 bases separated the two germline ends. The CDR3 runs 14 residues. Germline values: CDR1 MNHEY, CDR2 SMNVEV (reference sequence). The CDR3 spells CASRPQGYNSPLHF. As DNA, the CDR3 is TGTGCCAGCAGACCCCAGGGATACAATTCACCCCTCCACTTT.

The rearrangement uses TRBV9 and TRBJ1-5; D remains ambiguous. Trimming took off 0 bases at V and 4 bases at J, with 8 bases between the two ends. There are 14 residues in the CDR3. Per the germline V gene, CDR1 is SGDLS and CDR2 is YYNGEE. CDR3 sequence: CASSVGGGNQPQHF. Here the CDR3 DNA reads TGTGCCAGCAGCGTAGGTGGAGGGAATCAGCCCCAGCATTTT.

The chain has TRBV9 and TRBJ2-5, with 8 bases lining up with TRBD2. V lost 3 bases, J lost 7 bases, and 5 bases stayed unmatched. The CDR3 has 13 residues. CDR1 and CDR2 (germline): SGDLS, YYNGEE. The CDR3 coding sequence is TGTGCCAGCAGCGCGAACCGGGAGGGGACCCAGTACTTC. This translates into CASSANREGTQYF.

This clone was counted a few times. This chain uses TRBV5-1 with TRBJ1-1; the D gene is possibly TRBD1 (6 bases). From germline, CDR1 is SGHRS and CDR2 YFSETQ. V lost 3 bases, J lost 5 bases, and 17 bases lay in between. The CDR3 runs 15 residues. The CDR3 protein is CASSSTGGPSTEAFF. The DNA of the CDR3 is TGCGCCAGCAGCTCGACGGGGGGCCCAAGTACTGAAGCTTTCTTT.

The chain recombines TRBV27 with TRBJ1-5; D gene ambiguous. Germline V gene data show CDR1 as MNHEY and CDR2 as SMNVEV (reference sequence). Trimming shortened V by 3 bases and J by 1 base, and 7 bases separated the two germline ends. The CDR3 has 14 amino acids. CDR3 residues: CASSFRRSNQPQHF. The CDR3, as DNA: TGTGCCAGCAGTTTCCGCAGGAGCAATCAGCCCCAGCATTTT.

The CDR3 sequence: CASSYVVSGYTDTQYF. The CDR3 nucleotides read TGTGCCAGCAGTTACGTAGTTAGCGGATACACAGATACGCAGTATTTT. The rearrangement links TRBV6-5 to TRBJ2-3, with TRBD2 as a possible D gene (6 bases). V shed 2 bases and J shed 2 bases, with 14 bases lying between them. Germline CDR1 reads MNHEY; CDR2 reads SVGAGI. The CDR3 extends over 16 amino acids.

The CDR3 is CAITSTGTAIYTQYF. Here the CDR3 DNA reads TGTGCCATCACCTCCACCGGGACAGCTATCTATACGCAGTATTTT. The chain has TRBV10-3 and TRBJ2-3; 7 positions agree with TRBD1. V lost 7 bases, J lost 7 bases, and 14 bases stayed unmatched. This CDR3 spans 15 amino acids. Germline V gene lookup returns CDR1 ENHRY and CDR2 SYGVKD.

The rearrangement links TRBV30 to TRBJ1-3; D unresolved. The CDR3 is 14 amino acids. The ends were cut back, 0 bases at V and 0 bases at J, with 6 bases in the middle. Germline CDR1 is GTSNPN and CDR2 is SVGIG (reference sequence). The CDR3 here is CAWSVTASGNTIYF. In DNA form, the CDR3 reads TGTGCCTGGAGTGTAACAGCCTCTGGAAACACCATATATTTT.

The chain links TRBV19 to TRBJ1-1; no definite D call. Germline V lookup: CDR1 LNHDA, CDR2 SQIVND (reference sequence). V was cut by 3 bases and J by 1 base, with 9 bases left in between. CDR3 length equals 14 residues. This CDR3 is CASSIDRENTEAFF. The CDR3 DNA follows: TGTGCCAGTAGTATTGACCGGGAGAACACTGAAGCTTTCTTT.

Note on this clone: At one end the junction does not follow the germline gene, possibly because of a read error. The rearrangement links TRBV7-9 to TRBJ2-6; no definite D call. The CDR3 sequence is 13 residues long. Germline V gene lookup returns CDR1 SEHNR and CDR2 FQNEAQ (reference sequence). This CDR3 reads CAGRLEGANVLTF. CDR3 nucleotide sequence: TGTGCCGGCAGATTGGAGGGGGCCAACGTCCTGACTTTC.

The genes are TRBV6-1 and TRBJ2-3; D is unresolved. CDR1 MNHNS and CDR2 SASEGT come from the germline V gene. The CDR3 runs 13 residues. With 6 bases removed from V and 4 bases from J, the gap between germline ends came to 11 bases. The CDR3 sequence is CASRASLADTQYF. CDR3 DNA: TGTGCCAGCAGAGCGAGCCTAGCAGATACGCAGTATTTT.

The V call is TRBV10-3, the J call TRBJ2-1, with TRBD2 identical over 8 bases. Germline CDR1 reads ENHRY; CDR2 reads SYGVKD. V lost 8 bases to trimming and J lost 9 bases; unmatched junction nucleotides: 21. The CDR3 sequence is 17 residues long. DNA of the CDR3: TGTGCCATCGCTAGGTATGTTGGACTAGCTGGTATAGGTGAGCAGTTCTTC. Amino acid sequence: CAIARYVGLAGIGEQFF.

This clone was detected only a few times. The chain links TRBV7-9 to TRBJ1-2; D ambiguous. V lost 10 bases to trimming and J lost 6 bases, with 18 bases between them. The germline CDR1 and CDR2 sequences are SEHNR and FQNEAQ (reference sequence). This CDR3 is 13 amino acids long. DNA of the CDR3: TGTGCCACCGAAGAGGGAGGGTCTAATGGCTACACCTTC. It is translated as CATEEGGSNGYTF.

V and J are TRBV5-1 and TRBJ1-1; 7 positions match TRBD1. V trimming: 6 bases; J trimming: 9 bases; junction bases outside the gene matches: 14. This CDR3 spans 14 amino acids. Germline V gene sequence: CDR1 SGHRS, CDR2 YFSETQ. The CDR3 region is CASKVVEGAPQAFF. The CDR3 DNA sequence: TGCGCCAGCAAGGTCGTTGAGGGGGCCCCCCAAGCTTTCTTT.

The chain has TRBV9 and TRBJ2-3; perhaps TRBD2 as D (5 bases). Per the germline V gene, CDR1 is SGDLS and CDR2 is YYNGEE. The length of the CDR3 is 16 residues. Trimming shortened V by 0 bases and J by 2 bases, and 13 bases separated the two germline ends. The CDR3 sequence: CASSVGVAKDTDTQYF. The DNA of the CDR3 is TGTGCCAGCAGCGTAGGGGTAGCGAAGGACACAGATACGCAGTATTTT.

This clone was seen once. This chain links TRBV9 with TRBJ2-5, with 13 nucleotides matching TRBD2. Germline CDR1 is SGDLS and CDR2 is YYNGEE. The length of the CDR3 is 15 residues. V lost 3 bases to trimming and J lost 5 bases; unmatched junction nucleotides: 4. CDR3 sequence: CASSETSGGRETQYF. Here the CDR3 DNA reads TGTGCCAGCAGCGAGACTAGCGGGGGGCGGGAGACCCAGTACTTC.

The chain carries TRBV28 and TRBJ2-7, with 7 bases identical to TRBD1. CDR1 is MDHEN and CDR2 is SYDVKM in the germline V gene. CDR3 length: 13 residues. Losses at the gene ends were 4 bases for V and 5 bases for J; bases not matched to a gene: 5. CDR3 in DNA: TGTGCCAGCAGTTCTACAGGGGTCCACGAGCAGTACTTC. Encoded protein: CASSSTGVHEQYF.

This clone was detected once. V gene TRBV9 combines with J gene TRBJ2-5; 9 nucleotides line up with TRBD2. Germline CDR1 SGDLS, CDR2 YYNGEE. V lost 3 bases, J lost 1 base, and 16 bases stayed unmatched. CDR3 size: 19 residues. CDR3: CASSGVGSGGPRSQETQYF. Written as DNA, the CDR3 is TGTGCCAGCAGCGGGGTGGGGAGCGGGGGGCCGAGATCCCAAGAGACCCAGTACTTC.